These T cell receptor beta chains were read from a single sample in a study of blood T cell repertoires in COVID-19. Using immunoSEQ multiplex PCR, the repertoire was profiled, and TCRdb retains in-frame clones only, with some absent. The sample contains hundreds of thousands of clones, approximately 88% of which appear only once. The sample comprised peripheral blood. The receptors here all came from a woman aged 25 to 39 with COVID-19, enrolled during active disease. CDR3s include the opening cysteine and the closing phenylalanine or tryptophan. Fields, in order: clone size, J gene, V gene, D gene, CDR3 DNA, CDR3 protein. D genes are given only for firm matches. Clone size is given for some rows only: seen once, a few or many times, or a class if the clone is expanded.

clone size: .
J gene: TRBJ1-1
V gene: TRBV6-2/TRBV6-3
D gene: .
CDR3 DNA: TGTGCCAGCAGTTTCCCTGTCGGAGGAAACACTGAAGCTTTCTTT
CDR3 protein: CASSFPVGGNTEAFF

clone size: .
J gene: TRBJ2-1
V gene: TRBV6-4
D gene: TRBD2
CDR3 DNA: TGTGCCAGCAGTGAAGGAGCGGGAGAAATCTATGAGCAGTTCTTC
CDR3 protein: CASSEGAGEIYEQFF

clone size: .
J gene: TRBJ2-1
V gene: TRBV3-1/TRBV3-2
D gene: TRBD2
CDR3 DNA: TGTGCCAGCAGCCAAGTTACTCCCGGGACTAGCGGGAGGTGGGGGATGAATGAGCAGTTCTTC
CDR3 protein: CASSQVTPGTSGRWGMNEQFF

clone size: .
J gene: TRBJ1-1
V gene: TRBV5-1
D gene: .
CDR3 DNA: TGCGCCAGCAGCCCGGGGGGCAGGGAATACACTGAAGCTTTCTTT
CDR3 protein: CASSPGGREYTEAFF

clone size: .
J gene: TRBJ2-5
V gene: TRBV29-1
D gene: .
CDR3 DNA: TGCAGCGTCCAGGGGGGTACCGGCCAAGAGACCCAGTACTTC
CDR3 protein: CSVQGGTGQETQYF

clone size: .
J gene: TRBJ2-5
V gene: TRBV30
D gene: .
CDR3 DNA: TGTGCCTGGAGAACAGCTGTGGGGACCCAGTACTTC
CDR3 protein: CAWRTAVGTQYF

clone size: .
J gene: TRBJ2-7
V gene: TRBV5-4
D gene: TRBD2
CDR3 DNA: TGTGCCAGCAGCCCAAGGACTAGCGGGGGCTACGAGCAGTACTTC
CDR3 protein: CASSPRTSGGYEQYF

clone size: .
J gene: TRBJ2-1
V gene: TRBV11-3
D gene: .
CDR3 DNA: TGTGCCAGCAGCTTTGGGAGGAGCTCCTACAATGAGCAGTTCTTC
CDR3 protein: CASSFGRSSYNEQFF

clone size: .
J gene: TRBJ1-1
V gene: TRBV11-2
D gene: TRBD1
CDR3 DNA: TGTGCCAGCAGCACACAGGGGGACACTGAAGCTTTCTTT
CDR3 protein: CASSTQGDTEAFF

clone size: .
J gene: TRBJ2-5
V gene: TRBV5-5
D gene: TRBD2
CDR3 DNA: TGTGCCAGCAGCTTGGTAGGGATCGGGGGGGCCTGGGAGACCCAGTACTTC
CDR3 protein: CASSLVGIGGAWETQYF

clone size: .
J gene: TRBJ2-1
V gene: TRBV9
D gene: .
CDR3 DNA: TGTGCCAGCAGCTCGTTTACTCAGCAGTTCTTC
CDR3 protein: CASSSFTQQFF

clone size: .
J gene: TRBJ1-1
V gene: TRBV4-3
D gene: TRBD1
CDR3 DNA: TGCGCCAGCAGCGACAGGGGATACACTGAAGCTTTCTTT
CDR3 protein: CASSDRGYTEAFF

clone size: .
J gene: TRBJ1-5
V gene: TRBV1
D gene: .
CDR3 DNA: TGCACCAGCAGCCAAGATAGGGGGTCCGATCAGCCCCAGCATTTT
CDR3 protein: CTSSQDRGSDQPQHF

clone size: .
J gene: TRBJ2-5
V gene: TRBV11-2
D gene: .
CDR3 DNA: TGTGCCAGCAGCGCGGGACAGCAAGAGACCCAGTACTTC
CDR3 protein: CASSAGQQETQYF

clone size: .
J gene: TRBJ2-5
V gene: TRBV18
D gene: .
CDR3 DNA: TGTGCCAGCTCACCACAAGCGGCGGGCCCCCAAGAGACCCAGTACTTC
CDR3 protein: CASSPQAAGPQETQYF

clone size: .
J gene: TRBJ2-7
V gene: TRBV5-8
D gene: .
CDR3 DNA: TGTGCCACCTCCCGGCGAGGAGCCTACGAGCAGTACTTC
CDR3 protein: CATSRRGAYEQYF

clone size: .
J gene: TRBJ2-1
V gene: TRBV7-2
D gene: .
CDR3 DNA: TGTGCCAGCAGCTTAGGCCCTGATAGCGCGAACAATGAGCAGTTCTTC
CDR3 protein: CASSLGPDSANNEQFF

clone size: few
J gene: TRBJ1-6
V gene: TRBV12-3/TRBV12-4
D gene: .
CDR3 DNA: TGTGCCAGCGGGACAAGTCCTTCACCCCTCCACTTT
CDR3 protein: CASGTSPSPLHF

clone size: few
J gene: TRBJ2-2
V gene: TRBV28
D gene: .
CDR3 DNA: TGTGCCAGCAGTTTGTGGACAGTTAGAACCGGGGAGCTGTTTTTT
CDR3 protein: CASSLWTVRTGELFF

clone size: .
J gene: TRBJ2-1
V gene: TRBV9
D gene: TRBD1
CDR3 DNA: TGTGCCAGCAGCGTAGCCCGGACAGGGCCAACAAGCAATGAGCAGTTCTTC
CDR3 protein: CASSVARTGPTSNEQFF

clone size: once
J gene: TRBJ2-6
V gene: TRBV24-1
D gene: .
CDR3 DNA: TGTGCCACCAGTGACAGCGGACCTGGGGCCAACGTCCTGACTTTC
CDR3 protein: CATSDSGPGANVLTF

clone size: .
J gene: TRBJ2-2
V gene: TRBV7-2
D gene: .
CDR3 DNA: TGTGCCAGCAGCTTAGATTCGGGTGCCGGGGAGCTGTTTTTT
CDR3 protein: CASSLDSGAGELFF

clone size: .
J gene: TRBJ1-2
V gene: TRBV5-4
D gene: .
CDR3 DNA: TGTGCCAGCAGCTTGGGGCACCTCAGTGGCTACACCTTC
CDR3 protein: CASSLGHLSGYTF

clone size: .
J gene: TRBJ1-5
V gene: TRBV19
D gene: TRBD1
CDR3 DNA: TGTGCCAGTACTCAGTTCAGGGGGCTCGGGCTCCTTGGCAATCAGCCCCAGCATTTT
CDR3 protein: CASTQFRGLGLLGNQPQHF

clone size: .
J gene: TRBJ1-2
V gene: TRBV13
D gene: TRBD1
CDR3 DNA: TGTGCCAGCAGCCTCGGACAGGATCGGGGCTACACCTTC
CDR3 protein: CASSLGQDRGYTF

clone size: .
J gene: TRBJ2-5
V gene: TRBV5-1
D gene: TRBD1
CDR3 DNA: TGCGCCAGCAGCGCGGGACAGGGGGAAGAGACCCAGTACTTC
CDR3 protein: CASSAGQGEETQYF

clone size: .
J gene: TRBJ2-7
V gene: TRBV25-1
D gene: .
CDR3 DNA: TGTGCCAGCAGTGAGTCCGCCTACGAGCAGTACTTC
CDR3 protein: CASSESAYEQYF

clone size: once
J gene: TRBJ1-1
V gene: TRBV25-1
D gene: TRBD1
CDR3 DNA: TGTGCCAGCAGTGAGCCACAGGGGGCAGTGGCTGAAGCTTTCTTT
CDR3 protein: CASSEPQGAVAEAFF

clone size: .
J gene: TRBJ2-3
V gene: TRBV19
D gene: .
CDR3 DNA: TGTGCCAGTAGTATTAGGTTAAGGAGGGGAACAGATACGCAGTATTTT
CDR3 protein: CASSIRLRRGTDTQYF